A selection of T cell receptor beta chains follows, all from one sample in a study of T cell changes during pregnancy in multiple sclerosis. Profiling relied on immunoSEQ multiplex PCR, and the TCRdb table lists in-frame clones only, not all of them. The table includes around 30,000 clones, over 85% detected once. Sequences were derived from CD8+ T cells from peripheral blood mononuclear cells, sampled in the third trimester of pregnancy. The source is a female donor with multiple sclerosis, enrolled in a pregnancy study. The CDR3 runs from the conserved cysteine through the conserved F or W. The order of the fields is CDR3 protein, V gene, D gene. A D gene is named only where the DNA matches it firmly.

CDR3aa: CASSFGRGDEQYF
v_gene: TRBV5-6
d_gene: NA

CDR3aa: CSVGAGTGDPHEQYF
v_gene: TRBV29-1
d_gene: TRBD1

CDR3aa: CASGAGGPPYEQYF
v_gene: TRBV5-4
d_gene: TRBD2

CDR3aa: CASSPTGGGDEQFF
v_gene: TRBV7-9
d_gene: TRBD2

CDR3aa: CASSLWGEEAFF
v_gene: TRBV5-1
d_gene: NA

CDR3aa: CATLPGTEAFF
v_gene: TRBV6-1
d_gene: NA

CDR3aa: CASSQSFGAQETQYF
v_gene: TRBV14
d_gene: NA

CDR3aa: CASSSSGMHEKLFF
v_gene: TRBV7-9
d_gene: NA

CDR3aa: CASGSPGDPYEQYF
v_gene: TRBV2
d_gene: NA

CDR3aa: CASSGRTGGEPQHF
v_gene: TRBV2
d_gene: TRBD1

CDR3aa: CASSQESGGMYEQYF
v_gene: TRBV4-1
d_gene: TRBD2

CDR3aa: CASSISGDSYNEQFF
v_gene: TRBV19
d_gene: TRBD2

CDR3aa: CASSQDSASVGNEQFF
v_gene: TRBV4-3
d_gene: NA

CDR3aa: CARGTAWIF
v_gene: TRBV28
d_gene: TRBD1

CDR3aa: CASSPEGLYNEQFF
v_gene: TRBV6-6
d_gene: NA

CDR3aa: CAISEPNRPGTDTQYF
v_gene: TRBV10-3
d_gene: NA

CDR3aa: CASSSTIGRDSYINEQFF
v_gene: TRBV7-9
d_gene: TRBD1

CDR3aa: CASSLVYEAVETQYF
v_gene: TRBV5-6
d_gene: NA

CDR3aa: CASSALPNGEQFF
v_gene: TRBV9
d_gene: NA

CDR3aa: CASSYSGQVYEQYF
v_gene: TRBV6-5
d_gene: TRBD1

CDR3aa: CASSPGQINPTNEKLFF
v_gene: TRBV2
d_gene: TRBD1

CDR3aa: CASSQEGGGTEAFF
v_gene: TRBV4-2
d_gene: NA

CDR3aa: CASTYGTEGNQPQHF
v_gene: TRBV5-6
d_gene: TRBD1

CDR3aa: CASSQAGGGNEQFF
v_gene: TRBV4-2
d_gene: NA

CDR3aa: CASSPPDRVPYEQYF
v_gene: TRBV13
d_gene: TRBD1

CDR3aa: CASSIRDSYEQYF
v_gene: TRBV9
d_gene: TRBD1

CDR3aa: CASRSGYGYTF
v_gene: TRBV9
d_gene: NA

CDR3aa: CASSGPGFDYEQYF
v_gene: TRBV7-9
d_gene: NA

CDR3aa: CASSLGGLVNEQYF
v_gene: TRBV7-6
d_gene: NA

CDR3aa: CASSVGGRDSLTF
v_gene: TRBV9
d_gene: TRBD1

CDR3aa: CASSLVGGGTDTQYF
v_gene: TRBV7-2
d_gene: TRBD1

CDR3aa: CASSQDSYEQYF
v_gene: TRBV4-2
d_gene: NA

CDR3aa: CATSRDGGAYGYTF
v_gene: TRBV15
d_gene: NA

CDR3aa: CASSRFIGGTEAFF
v_gene: TRBV9
d_gene: NA

CDR3aa: CASGLWRADTQYF
v_gene: TRBV27
d_gene: NA

CDR3aa: CASSVGRHPSYEQYF
v_gene: TRBV9
d_gene: NA

CDR3aa: CSARVLQPQHF
v_gene: TRBV20-1
d_gene: NA

CDR3aa: CASSDSSGGQETQYF
v_gene: TRBV6-4
d_gene: TRBD2

CDR3aa: CSARTVPAREQYF
v_gene: TRBV29-1
d_gene: NA

CDR3aa: CASSQGSGGADTQYF
v_gene: TRBV4-2
d_gene: TRBD2